A few counts support the clone carrying this T cell receptor beta chain. Here immunoSEQ multiplex PCR was the method, and the copy in TCRdb shows in-frame clones only, minus some. The data show about 130,000 clones, 75% to 90% seen once. This specimen comes from a study of blood T cell repertoires in COVID-19. About the research overall: From the United States, Italy and Spain came samples of acute and convalescent COVID-19.

The CDR3 is made up of 15 amino acids. From germline, CDR1 is SGHRS and CDR2 YFSETQ. V lost 2 bases, J lost 1 base, and 10 bases lay in between. The sample comprised peripheral blood. This chain joins TRBV5-1 and TRBJ1-5; D unclear. The receptor was derived from a woman aged 45-65 years who had recovered from COVID-19. CDR3 sequence reads: CASSFKGGSNQPQHF. The DNA for the CDR3 is TGCGCCAGCAGCTTCAAGGGAGGGAGCAATCAGCCCCAGCATTTT.